Included here is one T cell receptor beta chain sequence, with context. Per the original methods: Nucleated cell number was recorded as an estimate derived from reference gene primer amplification. Measured with immunoSEQ multiplex PCR; TCRdb has only the in-frame clones, and not every one. V and J calls and clone size are copied from that table; D and trimming were computed from the DNA. The sample lists 250,000 or so clones, around 84% occurring once. Between the trimmed V and J ends, which lost 8 bases and 3 bases, there was a span of 12 bases. Germline-derived CDR1 and CDR2 are SEHNR and FQNEAQ (reference sequence). This CDR3 comprises 13 residues. The data derive from a study of blood T cell repertoires in COVID-19. About the research overall: Sites across the United States, Italy and Spain contributed samples from acute and convalescent COVID-19. PBMCs, B-cell-depleted T cells, or T cells provided the cDNA or gDNA that made up the material.

The J gene is TRBJ2-3, the V gene TRBV7-9; D is unclear. The TCR was taken from a man between 60 and 70 years old with acute or convalescent COVID-19. The sequencing sample was made of peripheral blood. In DNA, the CDR3 is TGTGCCAGCGCCCTAATGTTGACAGATACGCAGTATTTT. This codes for CASALMLTDTQYF.